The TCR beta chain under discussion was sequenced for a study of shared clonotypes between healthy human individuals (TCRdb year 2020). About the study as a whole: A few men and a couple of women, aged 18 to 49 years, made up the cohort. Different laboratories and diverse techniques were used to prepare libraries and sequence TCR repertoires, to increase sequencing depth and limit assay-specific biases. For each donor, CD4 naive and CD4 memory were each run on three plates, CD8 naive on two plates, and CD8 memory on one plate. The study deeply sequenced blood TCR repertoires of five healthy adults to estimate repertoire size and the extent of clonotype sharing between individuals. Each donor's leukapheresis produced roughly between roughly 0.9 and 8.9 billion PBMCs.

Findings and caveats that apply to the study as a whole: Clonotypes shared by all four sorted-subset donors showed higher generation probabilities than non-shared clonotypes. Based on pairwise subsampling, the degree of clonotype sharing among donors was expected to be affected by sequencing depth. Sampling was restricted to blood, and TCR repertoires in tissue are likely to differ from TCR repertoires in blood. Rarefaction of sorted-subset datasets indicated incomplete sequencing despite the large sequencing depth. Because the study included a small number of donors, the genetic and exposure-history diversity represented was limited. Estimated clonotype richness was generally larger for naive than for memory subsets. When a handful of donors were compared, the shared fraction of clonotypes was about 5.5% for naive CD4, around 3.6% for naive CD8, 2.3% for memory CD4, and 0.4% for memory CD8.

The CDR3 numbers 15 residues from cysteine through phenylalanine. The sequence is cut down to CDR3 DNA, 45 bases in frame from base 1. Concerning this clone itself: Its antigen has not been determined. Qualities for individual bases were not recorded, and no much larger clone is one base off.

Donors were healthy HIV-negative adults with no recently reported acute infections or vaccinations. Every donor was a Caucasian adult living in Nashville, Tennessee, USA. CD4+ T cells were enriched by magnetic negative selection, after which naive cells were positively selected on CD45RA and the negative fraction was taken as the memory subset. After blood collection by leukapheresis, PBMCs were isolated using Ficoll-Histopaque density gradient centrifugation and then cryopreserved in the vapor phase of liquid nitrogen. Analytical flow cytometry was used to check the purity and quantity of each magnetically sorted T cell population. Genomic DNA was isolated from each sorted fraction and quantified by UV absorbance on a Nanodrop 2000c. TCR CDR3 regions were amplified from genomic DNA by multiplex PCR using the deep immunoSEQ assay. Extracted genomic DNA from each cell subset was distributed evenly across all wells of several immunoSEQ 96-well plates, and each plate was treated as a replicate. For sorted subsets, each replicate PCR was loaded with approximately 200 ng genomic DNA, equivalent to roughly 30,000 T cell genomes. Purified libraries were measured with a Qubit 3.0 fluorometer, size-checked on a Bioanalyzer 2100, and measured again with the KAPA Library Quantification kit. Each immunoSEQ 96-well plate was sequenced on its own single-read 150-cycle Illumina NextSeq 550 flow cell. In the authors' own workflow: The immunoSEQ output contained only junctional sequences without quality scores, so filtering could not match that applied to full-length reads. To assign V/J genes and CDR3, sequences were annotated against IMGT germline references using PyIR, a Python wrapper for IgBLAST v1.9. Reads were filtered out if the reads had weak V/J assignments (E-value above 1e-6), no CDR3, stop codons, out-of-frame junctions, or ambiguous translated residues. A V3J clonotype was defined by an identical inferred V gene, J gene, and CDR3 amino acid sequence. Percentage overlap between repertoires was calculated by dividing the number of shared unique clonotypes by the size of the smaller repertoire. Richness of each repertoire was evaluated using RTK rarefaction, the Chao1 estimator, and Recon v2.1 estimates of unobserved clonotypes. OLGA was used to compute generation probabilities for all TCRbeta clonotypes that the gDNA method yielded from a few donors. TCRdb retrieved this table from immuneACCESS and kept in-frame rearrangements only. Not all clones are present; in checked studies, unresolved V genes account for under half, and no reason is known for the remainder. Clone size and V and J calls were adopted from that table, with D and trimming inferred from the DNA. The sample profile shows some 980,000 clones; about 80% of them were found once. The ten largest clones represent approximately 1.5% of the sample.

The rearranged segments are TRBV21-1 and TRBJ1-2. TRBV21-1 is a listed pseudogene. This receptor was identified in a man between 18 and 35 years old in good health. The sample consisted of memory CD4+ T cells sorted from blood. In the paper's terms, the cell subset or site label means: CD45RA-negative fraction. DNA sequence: TGTGCCAGCAGCAGGGAGGTTACCGGCCCCAAGGGCTACACCTTC. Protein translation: CASSREVTGPKGYTF.